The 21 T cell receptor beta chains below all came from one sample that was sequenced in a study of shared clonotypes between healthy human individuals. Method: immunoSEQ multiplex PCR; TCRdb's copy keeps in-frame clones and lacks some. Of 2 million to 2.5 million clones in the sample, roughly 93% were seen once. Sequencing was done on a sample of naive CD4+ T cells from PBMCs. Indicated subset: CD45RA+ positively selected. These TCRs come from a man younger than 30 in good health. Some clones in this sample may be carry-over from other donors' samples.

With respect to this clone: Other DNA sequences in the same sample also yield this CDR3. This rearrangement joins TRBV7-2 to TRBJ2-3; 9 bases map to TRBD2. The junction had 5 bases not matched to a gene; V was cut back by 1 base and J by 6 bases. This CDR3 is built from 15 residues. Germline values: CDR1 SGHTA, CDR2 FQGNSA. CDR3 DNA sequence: TGTGCCAGCAGCTTAGGGCTAGCGGGGCTTGATACGCAGTATTTT. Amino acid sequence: CASSLGLAGLDTQYF.

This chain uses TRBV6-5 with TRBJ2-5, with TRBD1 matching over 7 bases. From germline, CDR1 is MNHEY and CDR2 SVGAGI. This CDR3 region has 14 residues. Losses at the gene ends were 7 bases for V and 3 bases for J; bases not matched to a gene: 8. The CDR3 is CASTRDGTEETQYF. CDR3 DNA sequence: TGTGCCAGCACTAGAGACGGGACAGAAGAGACCCAGTACTTC.

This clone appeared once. In DNA form, the CDR3 reads TGCGCCAGCAGCTTCCCGGGACAGGGGGCGAATGAGCAGTTCTTC. This sequence encodes CASSFPGQGANEQFF. The gene calls are TRBV5-1 and TRBJ2-1; 12 bases line up with TRBD1. The V gene end was trimmed by 2 bases and the J gene end by 7 bases; junction bases not matched to a gene: 4. Germline loops: CDR1 SGHRS, CDR2 YFSETQ. The CDR3 consists of 15 residues.

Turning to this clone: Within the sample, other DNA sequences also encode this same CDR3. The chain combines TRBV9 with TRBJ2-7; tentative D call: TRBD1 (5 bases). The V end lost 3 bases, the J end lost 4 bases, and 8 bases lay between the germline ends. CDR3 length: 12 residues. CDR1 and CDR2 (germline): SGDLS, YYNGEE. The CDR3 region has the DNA TGTGCCAGCAGCGCCTCAGGGTACGAGCAGTACTTC. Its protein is CASSASGYEQYF.

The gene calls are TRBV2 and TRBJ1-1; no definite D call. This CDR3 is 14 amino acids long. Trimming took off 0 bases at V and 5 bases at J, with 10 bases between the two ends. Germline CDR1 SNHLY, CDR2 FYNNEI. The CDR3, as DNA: TGTGCCAGCAGTGAAGCCCTCAGAACAACTGAAGCTTTCTTT. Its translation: CASSEALRTTEAFF.

As DNA, the CDR3 is TGCGCCAGCAATGACGGGAGGACCAAGAAAAACATTCAGTACTTC. Amino acid sequence: CASNDGRTKKNIQYF. The chain carries TRBV5-1 and TRBJ2-4, with 7 bases fitting TRBD2. The CDR3 has 15 amino acids. Germline V gene sequence: CDR1 SGHRS, CDR2 YFSETQ. Trimming at V came to 6 bases and at J to 4 bases, leaving 10 bases not matched to a gene.

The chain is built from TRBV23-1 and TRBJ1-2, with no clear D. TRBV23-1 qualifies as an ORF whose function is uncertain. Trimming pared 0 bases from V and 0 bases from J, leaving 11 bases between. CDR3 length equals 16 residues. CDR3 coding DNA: TGCGCCAGCAGTCAATCGTGCGGGCAGTCTAACTATGGCTACACCTTC. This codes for CASSQSCGQSNYGYTF.

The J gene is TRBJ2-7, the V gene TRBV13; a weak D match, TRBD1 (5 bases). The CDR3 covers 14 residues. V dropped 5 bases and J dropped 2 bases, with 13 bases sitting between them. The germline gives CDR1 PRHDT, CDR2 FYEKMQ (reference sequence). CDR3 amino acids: CASSPRVTAYEQYF. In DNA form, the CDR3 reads TGTGCCAGCAGCCCCAGGGTAACGGCCTACGAGCAGTACTTC.

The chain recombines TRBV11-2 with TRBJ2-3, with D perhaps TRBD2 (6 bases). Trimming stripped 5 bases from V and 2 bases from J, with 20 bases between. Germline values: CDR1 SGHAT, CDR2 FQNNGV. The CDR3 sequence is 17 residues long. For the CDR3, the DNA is TGTGCCAGCAGCCATCATAGCGGACAAACCGTCACAGATACGCAGTATTTT. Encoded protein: CASSHHSGQTVTDTQYF.

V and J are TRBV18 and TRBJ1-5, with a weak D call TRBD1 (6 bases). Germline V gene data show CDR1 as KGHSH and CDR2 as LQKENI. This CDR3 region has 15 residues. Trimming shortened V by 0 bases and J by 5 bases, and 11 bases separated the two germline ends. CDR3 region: CASSPPGTTHQPQHF. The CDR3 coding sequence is TGTGCCAGCTCACCACCCGGGACAACACATCAGCCCCAGCATTTT.

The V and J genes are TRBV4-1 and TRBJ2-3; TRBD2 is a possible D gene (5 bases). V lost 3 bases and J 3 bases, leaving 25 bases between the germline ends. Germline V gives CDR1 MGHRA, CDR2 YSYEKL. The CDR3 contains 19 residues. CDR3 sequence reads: CASSHSDIFGGAQTDTQYF. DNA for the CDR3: TGCGCCAGCAGCCATTCTGATATTTTCGGAGGTGCGCAAACAGATACGCAGTATTTT.

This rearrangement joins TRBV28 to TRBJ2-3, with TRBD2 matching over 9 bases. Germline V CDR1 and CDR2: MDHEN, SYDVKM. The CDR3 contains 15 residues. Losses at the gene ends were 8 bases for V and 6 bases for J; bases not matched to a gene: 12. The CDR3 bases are TGTGCCAGCTTAGGGGGCGGGAGGGCCATGGATACGCAGTATTTT. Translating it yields CASLGGGRAMDTQYF.

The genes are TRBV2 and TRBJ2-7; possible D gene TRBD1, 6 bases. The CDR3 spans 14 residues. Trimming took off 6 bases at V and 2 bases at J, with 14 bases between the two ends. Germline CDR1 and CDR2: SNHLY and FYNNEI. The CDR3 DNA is TGTGCCAGCAGGCCCCCGGGACAAACCTACGAGCAGTACTTC. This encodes CASRPPGQTYEQYF.

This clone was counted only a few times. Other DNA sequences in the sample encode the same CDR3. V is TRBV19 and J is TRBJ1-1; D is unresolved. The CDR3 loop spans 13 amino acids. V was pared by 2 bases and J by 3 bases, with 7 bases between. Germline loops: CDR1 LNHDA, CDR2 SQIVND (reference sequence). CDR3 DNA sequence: TGTGCCAGTAGTATAATCCGGGACACTGAAGCTTTCTTT. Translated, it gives CASSIIRDTEAFF.

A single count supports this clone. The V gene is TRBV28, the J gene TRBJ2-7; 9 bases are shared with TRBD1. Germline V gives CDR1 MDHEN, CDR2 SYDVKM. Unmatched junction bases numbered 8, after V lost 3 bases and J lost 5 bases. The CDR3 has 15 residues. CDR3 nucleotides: TGTGCCAGCAGTTTCCCGGACAGGGGCCGCAACGAGCAGTACTTC. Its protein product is CASSFPDRGRNEQYF.

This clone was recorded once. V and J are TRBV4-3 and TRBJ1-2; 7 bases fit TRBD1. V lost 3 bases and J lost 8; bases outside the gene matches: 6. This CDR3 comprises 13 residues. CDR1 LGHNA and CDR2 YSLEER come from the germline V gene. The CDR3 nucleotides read TGCGCCAGCAGCCAGACAGGGCAATCAGGCTACACCTTC. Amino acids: CASSQTGQSGYTF.

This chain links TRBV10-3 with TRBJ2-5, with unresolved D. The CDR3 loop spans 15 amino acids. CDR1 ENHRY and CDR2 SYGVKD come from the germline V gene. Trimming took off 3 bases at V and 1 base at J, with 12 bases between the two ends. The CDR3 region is CAISDLGRLQETQYF. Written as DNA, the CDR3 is TGTGCCATCAGTGATTTAGGCCGCCTCCAAGAGACCCAGTACTTC.

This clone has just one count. CDR3 residues: CASNHLSAPHYEQYF. The CDR3 nucleotides read TGTGCCAGCAACCATCTTAGTGCACCCCACTACGAGCAGTACTTC. V usage is TRBV28 and J usage is TRBJ2-7, with D hard to call. CDR3 length: 15 amino acids. Germline-derived CDR1 and CDR2 are MDHEN and SYDVKM. Trimming pared 7 bases from V and 3 bases from J, leaving 19 bases between.

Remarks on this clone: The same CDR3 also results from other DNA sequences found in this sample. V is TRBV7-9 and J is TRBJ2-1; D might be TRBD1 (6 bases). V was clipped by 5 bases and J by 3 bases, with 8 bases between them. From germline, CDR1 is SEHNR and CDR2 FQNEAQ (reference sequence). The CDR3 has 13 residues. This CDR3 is CASSQGGYNEQFF. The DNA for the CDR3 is TGTGCCAGCAGCCAAGGGGGCTACAATGAGCAGTTCTTC. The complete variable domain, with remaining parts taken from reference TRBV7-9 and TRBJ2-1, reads DTGVSQNPRHKITKRGQNVTFRCDPISEHNRLYWYRQTLGQGPEFLTYFQNEAQLEKSRLLSDRFSAERPKGSFSTLEIQRTEQGDSAMYLCASSQGGYNEQFFGPGTRLTVL.

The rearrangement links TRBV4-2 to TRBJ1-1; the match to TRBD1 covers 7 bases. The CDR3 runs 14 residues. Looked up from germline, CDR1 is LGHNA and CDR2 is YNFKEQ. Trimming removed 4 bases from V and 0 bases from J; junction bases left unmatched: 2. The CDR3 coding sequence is TGTGCCAGCAGCCGCGGACAGGTGAACACTGAAGCTTTCTTT. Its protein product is CASSRGQVNTEAFF.

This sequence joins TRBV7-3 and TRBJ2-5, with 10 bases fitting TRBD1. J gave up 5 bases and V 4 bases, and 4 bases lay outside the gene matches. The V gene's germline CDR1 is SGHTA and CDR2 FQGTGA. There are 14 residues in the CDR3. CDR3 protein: CASSSGTGVETQYF. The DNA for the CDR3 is TGTGCCAGCAGCTCCGGGACAGGGGTCGAGACCCAGTACTTC.